The 19 T cell receptor beta chains in this list originate from one sample, sequenced in a study of CD8+ T cells in alopecia areata (dated by TCRdb to 2016 to 2019). What this sample's time point label stands for: about four weeks on oral tofacitinib. The label giving this sample's treatment or condition can be read as: oral pan-JAK inhibitor, 5-10 mg twice daily. The method was the immunoSEQ multiplex PCR assay. RNA was extracted from all samples and reverse transcribed into cDNA, which served as template for TCR sequencing. TCRdb holds this immuneACCESS table with in-frame rearrangements only. Some clones are missing; in checked studies, unresolved V genes explain under half, and the rest has no known cause. The sample data list 200,000 to 250,000 clones, and under 70% of these were observed just once. The top ten clonotypes cover around 4% of the sample. The starting material was CD4+ T cells sorted from blood, obtained at week 4, from a patient treated with tofacitinib. The receptors were gathered from a human donor with alopecia areata.

This chain joins TRBV7-2 and TRBJ2-7; D is uncertain. Trimming stripped 1 base from V and 4 bases from J, with 5 bases between. Germline values: CDR1 SGHTA, CDR2 FQGNSA. The CDR3 is made up of 12 amino acids. DNA of the CDR3: TGTGCCAGCAGCTTAGAAGTTTACGAGCAGTACTTC. It is translated as CASSLEVYEQYF.

The chain employs TRBV2 and TRBJ2-1, with D uncertain. The V gene's germline CDR1 is SNHLY and CDR2 FYNNEI. Trimming stripped 0 bases from V and 8 bases from J, with 8 bases between. This CDR3 is 13 amino acids long. CDR3 coding DNA: TGTGCCAGCAGTGAAGCGGCTTTGTATGAGCAGTTCTTC. Protein: CASSEAALYEQFF.

This chain joins TRBV4-2 and TRBJ1-5; 7 bases line up with TRBD1. This CDR3 has 15 amino acids. J gave up 2 bases and V 4 bases, and 5 bases lay outside the gene matches. Germline assignment: CDR1 LGHNA and CDR2 YNFKEQ. In DNA form, the CDR3 reads TGTGCCAGCAGCCCTACAGGGGCGGGCAATCAGCCCCAGCATTTT. Amino acids: CASSPTGAGNQPQHF.

The chain links TRBV29-1 to TRBJ1-1; no firm D call. Germline V gene data show CDR1 as SQVTM and CDR2 as ANQGSEA. V shed 5 bases and J shed 10 bases, with 14 bases lying between them. CDR3 length: 11 residues. The CDR3 loop is CSVSDPWRAFF. The CDR3 bases are TGCAGCGTTAGTGATCCGTGGAGAGCTTTCTTT.

The J gene is TRBJ1-5, the V gene TRBV7-9; 9 bases are a match to TRBD1. CDR3 size: 15 residues. The germline V gene has CDR1 SEHNR and CDR2 FQNEAQ (reference sequence). V lost 3 bases and J lost 3; bases outside the gene matches: 3. CDR3 loop: CASSLGTGFNQPQHF. The CDR3 nucleotides read TGTGCCAGCAGCTTGGGGACAGGGTTCAATCAGCCCCAGCATTTT.

In this sample, this clone turned up a few times. V gene TRBV7-3 combines with J gene TRBJ2-3; D is uncertain. Per the germline V gene, CDR1 is SGHTA and CDR2 is FQGTGA. Trimming cost V 5 bases and J 5 bases, with 8 bases left between them. This CDR3 has 12 amino acids. CDR3: CASSPNGDTQYF. CDR3 DNA: TGTGCCAGCAGCCCAAACGGAGATACGCAGTATTTT.

The chain employs TRBV27 and TRBJ2-7, with TRBD1 identical over 7 bases. The V gene's germline CDR1 is MNHEY and CDR2 SMNVEV (reference sequence). The CDR3 spans 15 residues. Germline trimming cut 5 bases from V and 2 bases from J; bases unmatched to any gene: 9. This chain's CDR3 is CASSLRKGAPYEQYF. The CDR3 coding sequence is TGTGCCAGCAGTCTCCGTAAGGGGGCCCCCTACGAGCAGTACTTC.

Concerning this clone itself: As the CDR3 is not closed by the conserved phenylalanine or tryptophan, this likely results from a read error. Because the CDR3's place on the DNA is in doubt, the DNA is left out and the CDR3 is given as listed by TCRdb. The V call is TRBV20-1, the J call TRBJ2-7; TRBD1 was called by the table and not checked on the DNA. The CDR3 is 8 residues long, ends included. The germline CDR1 and CDR2 sequences are DFQATT and SNEGSKA (reference sequence). The CDR3 sequence is CNGSYRRR.

This clone was recorded a few times. The chain recombines TRBV14 with TRBJ2-5; 7 bases fit TRBD1. The germline gives CDR1 SGHDN, CDR2 FVKESK. The trim removed 7 bases at V and 1 base at J, leaving 3 bases unmatched. There are 13 residues in the CDR3. CDR3 residues: CASTRQGQETQYF. In DNA, the CDR3 is TGTGCCAGCACCAGACAGGGCCAAGAGACCCAGTACTTC.

The chain carries TRBV29-1 and TRBJ1-4; 7 bases fit TRBD1. The CDR3 is made up of 12 amino acids. After removal of 6 bases from V and 6 bases from J, the junction contained 4 bases not matched to a gene. CDR1 and CDR2 (germline): SQVTM, ANQGSEA. The CDR3 nucleotides read TGCAGCGTACAGGGGAGGGATGAAAAACTGTTTTTT. Translated, it gives CSVQGRDEKLFF.

The CDR3 DNA follows: TGTGCCAGCAGCAAGACCCGGACAGACTACGAGCAGTACTTC. It is translated as CASSKTRTDYEQYF. The rearrangement uses TRBV7-2 and TRBJ2-7, with a possible D match to TRBD1 (6 bases). Deletions cut 5 bases from V and 3 bases from J, with 14 bases between. Per the germline V gene, CDR1 is SGHTA and CDR2 is FQGNSA. This CDR3 contains 14 residues.

CDR3 sequence (DNA): TGCGCCAGCAGCCACCAGCGGGGGGTCGAAGAGACCCAGTACTTC. Translated, it gives CASSHQRGVEETQYF. V is TRBV4-1 and J is TRBJ2-5, with 9 bases matching TRBD2. Germline values: CDR1 MGHRA, CDR2 YSYEKL. The CDR3 runs to 15 residues. J lost 3 bases, V lost 3 bases, and 5 bases had no gene match.

The chain combines TRBV5-1 with TRBJ2-7; 9 nucleotides match TRBD1. Looked up from germline, CDR1 is SGHRS and CDR2 is YFSETQ. The CDR3 spans 15 residues. Unmatched junction bases numbered 8, after V lost 4 bases and J lost 3 bases. CDR3 sequence: CASSAGTGFRYEQYF. DNA of the CDR3: TGCGCCAGCAGCGCAGGGACAGGGTTCCGCTACGAGCAGTACTTC.

The genes are TRBV29-1 and TRBJ2-7; D is ambiguous. V was cut by 4 bases and J by 3 bases, with 13 bases left in between. The CDR3 totals 13 residues. Germline loops: CDR1 SQVTM, CDR2 ANQGSEA. The CDR3 loop reads CSVGHKLYYEQYF. The DNA for the CDR3 is TGCAGCGTTGGTCACAAACTCTACTACGAGCAGTACTTC.

This clone was observed a single time. CDR3 loop: CASSESQIINNEQFF. Here the CDR3 DNA reads TGTGCCAGCAGTGAGAGTCAGATTATAAACAATGAGCAGTTCTTC. The chain uses TRBV25-1 and TRBJ2-1; no clear D gene. CDR3 length equals 15 residues. The V end was cut by 3 bases, the J end by 5 bases, with 14 bases between. CDR1 and CDR2 (germline): MGHDK, SYGVNS.

The CDR3 spells CSAQTELFSYEQYF. The CDR3 nucleotides read TGCAGCGCCCAGACAGAGCTCTTTTCCTACGAGCAGTACTTC. V and J are TRBV29-1 and TRBJ2-7, with a weak D call TRBD1 (5 bases). The V gene's germline CDR1 is SQVTM and CDR2 ANQGSEA. This CDR3 contains 14 residues. The V gene lost 7 bases and the J gene lost 1 base, with 17 bases spanning the gap.

This chain links TRBV28 with TRBJ1-6; D is possibly TRBD1 (5 bases). The CDR3 is made up of 13 amino acids. Germline-derived CDR1 and CDR2 are MDHEN and SYDVKM. Between the trimmed V and J ends, which lost 6 bases and 6 bases, there was a span of 9 bases. The CDR3 DNA reads as TGTGCCAGCAGGTCGGACATTAATTCACCCCTCCACTTT. This translates into CASRSDINSPLHF.

The chain recombines TRBV5-4 with TRBJ1-1; D may be TRBD1 (6 bases). Germline assignment: CDR1 SGHNT and CDR2 YYREEE (reference sequence). Deletions cut 4 bases from V and 1 base from J, with 11 bases between. The CDR3 consists of 14 residues. The CDR3 bases are TGTGCCAGCAGCCGGGACACGAAGAACACTGAAGCTTTCTTT. As protein: CASSRDTKNTEAFF.

The chain combines TRBV30 with TRBJ1-5, with unresolved D. Trimming left V 3 bases short and J 2 bases short, with 14 bases between. CDR3 length: 15 amino acids. CDR1 GTSNPN and CDR2 SVGIG come from the germline V gene (reference sequence). In DNA form, the CDR3 reads TGTGCCTGGAGCGGCTCCCCAATTGGCAATCAGCCCCAGCATTTT. The encoded protein is CAWSGSPIGNQPQHF.